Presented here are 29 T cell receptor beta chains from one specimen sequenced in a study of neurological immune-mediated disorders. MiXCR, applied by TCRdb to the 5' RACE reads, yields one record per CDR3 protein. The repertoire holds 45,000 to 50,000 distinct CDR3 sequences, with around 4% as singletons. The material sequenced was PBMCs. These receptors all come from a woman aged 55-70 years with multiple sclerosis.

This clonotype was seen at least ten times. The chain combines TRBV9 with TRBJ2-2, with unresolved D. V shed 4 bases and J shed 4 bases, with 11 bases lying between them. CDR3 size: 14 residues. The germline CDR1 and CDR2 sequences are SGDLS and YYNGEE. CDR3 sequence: CASSSRIITGELFF. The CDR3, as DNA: TGTGCCAGCAGCTCCCGGATTATCACCGGGGAGCTGTTTTTT.

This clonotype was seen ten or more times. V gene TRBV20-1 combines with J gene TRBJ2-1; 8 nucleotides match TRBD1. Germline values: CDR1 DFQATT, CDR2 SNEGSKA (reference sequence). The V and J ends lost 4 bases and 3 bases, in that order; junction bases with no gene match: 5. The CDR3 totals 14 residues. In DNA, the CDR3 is TGCAGTGCTAAGACAGGGGTGGGCTACAATGAGCAGTTCTTC. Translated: CSAKTGVGYNEQFF.

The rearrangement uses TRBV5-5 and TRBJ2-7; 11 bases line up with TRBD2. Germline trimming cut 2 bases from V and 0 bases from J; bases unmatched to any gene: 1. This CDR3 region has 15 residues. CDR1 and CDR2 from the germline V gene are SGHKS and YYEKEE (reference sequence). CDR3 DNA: TGTGCCAGCAGCTTACTAGCGGGAGTCTCCTACGAGCAGTACGTC. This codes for CASSLLAGVSYEQYV.

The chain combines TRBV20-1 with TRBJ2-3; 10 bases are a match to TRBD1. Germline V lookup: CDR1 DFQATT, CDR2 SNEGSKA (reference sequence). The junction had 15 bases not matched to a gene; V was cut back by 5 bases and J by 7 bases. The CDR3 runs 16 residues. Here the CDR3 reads CSAPTWGTGDLNTQYF. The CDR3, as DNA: TGCAGTGCTCCTACCTGGGGGACAGGGGATCTCAATACGCAGTATTTT.

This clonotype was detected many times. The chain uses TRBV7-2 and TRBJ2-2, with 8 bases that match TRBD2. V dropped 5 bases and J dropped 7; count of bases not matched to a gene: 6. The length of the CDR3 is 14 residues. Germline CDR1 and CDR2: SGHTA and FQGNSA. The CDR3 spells CASSLGGAGGELFF. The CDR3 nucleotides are TGTGCCAGCAGCCTCGGGGGGGCTGGCGGGGAGCTGTTTTTT.

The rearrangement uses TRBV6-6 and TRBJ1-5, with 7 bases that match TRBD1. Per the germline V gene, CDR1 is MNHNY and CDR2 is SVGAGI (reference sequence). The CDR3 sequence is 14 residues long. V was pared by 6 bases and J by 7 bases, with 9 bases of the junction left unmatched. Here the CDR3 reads CASSRNRGGQPQHF. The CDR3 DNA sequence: TGTGCCAGCAGCCGAAACAGGGGAGGGCAGCCCCAGCATTTT.

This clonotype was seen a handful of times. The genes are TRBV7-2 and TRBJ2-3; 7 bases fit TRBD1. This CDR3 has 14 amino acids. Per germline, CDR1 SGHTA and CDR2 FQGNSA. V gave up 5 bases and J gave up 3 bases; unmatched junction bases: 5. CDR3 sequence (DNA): TGTGCCAGCAGCCCCAGGGGACAGACAGATACGCAGTATTTT. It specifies CASSPRGQTDTQYF.

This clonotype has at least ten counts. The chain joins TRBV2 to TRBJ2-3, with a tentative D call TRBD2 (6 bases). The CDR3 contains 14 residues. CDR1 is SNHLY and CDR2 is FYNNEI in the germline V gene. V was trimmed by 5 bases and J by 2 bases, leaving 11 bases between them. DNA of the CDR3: TGTGCCAGCAGTAGGGACTCGAACACAGATACGCAGTATTTT. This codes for CASSRDSNTDTQYF.

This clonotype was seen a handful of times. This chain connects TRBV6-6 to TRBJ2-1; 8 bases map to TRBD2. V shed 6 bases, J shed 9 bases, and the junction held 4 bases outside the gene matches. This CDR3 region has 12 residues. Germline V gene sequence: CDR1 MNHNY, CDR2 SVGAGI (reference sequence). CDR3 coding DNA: TGTGCCAGCAGCGGGGGGGTCATTGAGCAGTTCTTC. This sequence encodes CASSGGVIEQFF.

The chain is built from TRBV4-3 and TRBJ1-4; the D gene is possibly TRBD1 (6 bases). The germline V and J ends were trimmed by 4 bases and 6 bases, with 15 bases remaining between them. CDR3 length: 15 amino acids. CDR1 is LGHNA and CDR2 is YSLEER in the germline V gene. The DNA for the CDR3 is TGCGCCAGCAGCCGACAGGCGACAGCAGATGAAAAACTGTTTTTT. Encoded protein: CASSRQATADEKLFF.

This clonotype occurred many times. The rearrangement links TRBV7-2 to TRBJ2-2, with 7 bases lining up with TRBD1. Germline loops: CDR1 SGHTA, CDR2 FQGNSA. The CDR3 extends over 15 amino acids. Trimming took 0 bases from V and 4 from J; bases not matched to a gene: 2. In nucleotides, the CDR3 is TGTGCCAGCAGCTTAGCAGGGGGCGGCACCGGGGAGCTGTTTTTT. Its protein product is CASSLAGGGTGELFF. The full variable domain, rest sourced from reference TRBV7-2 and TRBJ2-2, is GAGVSQSPSNKVTEKGKDVELRCDPISGHTALYWYRQSLGQGLEFLIYFQGNSAPDKSGLPSDRFSAERTGGSVSTLTIQRTQQEDSAVYLCASSLAGGGTGELFFGEGSRLTVL.

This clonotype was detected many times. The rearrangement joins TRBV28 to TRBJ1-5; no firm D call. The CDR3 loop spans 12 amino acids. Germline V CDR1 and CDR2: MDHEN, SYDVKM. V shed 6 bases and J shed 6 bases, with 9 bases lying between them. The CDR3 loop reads CASRGGSQPQHF. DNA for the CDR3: TGTGCCAGCAGGGGCGGTAGTCAGCCCCAGCATTTT. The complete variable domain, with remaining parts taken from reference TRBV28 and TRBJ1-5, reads DVKVTQSSRYLVKRTGEKVFLECVQDMDHENMFWYRQDPGLGLRLIYFSYDVKMKEKGDIPEGYSVSREKKERFSLILESASTNQTSMYLCASRGGSQPQHFGDGTRLSIL.

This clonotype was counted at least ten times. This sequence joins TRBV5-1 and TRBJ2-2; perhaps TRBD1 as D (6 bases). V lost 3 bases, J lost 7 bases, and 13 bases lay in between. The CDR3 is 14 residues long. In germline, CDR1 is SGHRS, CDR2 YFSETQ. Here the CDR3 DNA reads TGCGCCAGCAGCTCTAGGACAGTGGACGGGGAGCTGTTTTTT. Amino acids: CASSSRTVDGELFF.

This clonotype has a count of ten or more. The DNA for the CDR3 is TGCAGCGTTGAAGGGGGGCAAGACTATGGCTACACCTTC. It translates to CSVEGGQDYGYTF. The V and J genes are TRBV29-1 and TRBJ1-2; maybe TRBD1 (6 bases). Between the trimmed V and J ends, which lost 1 base and 3 bases, there was a span of 9 bases. This CDR3 has 13 residues. Germline assignment: CDR1 SQVTM and CDR2 ANQGSEA.

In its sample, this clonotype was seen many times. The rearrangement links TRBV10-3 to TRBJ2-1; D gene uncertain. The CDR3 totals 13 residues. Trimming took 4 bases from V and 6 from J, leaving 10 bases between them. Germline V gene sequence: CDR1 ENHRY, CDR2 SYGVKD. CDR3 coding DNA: TGTGCCATCAGTGGACGGACGGGCAATGAGCAGTTCTTC. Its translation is CAISGRTGNEQFF.

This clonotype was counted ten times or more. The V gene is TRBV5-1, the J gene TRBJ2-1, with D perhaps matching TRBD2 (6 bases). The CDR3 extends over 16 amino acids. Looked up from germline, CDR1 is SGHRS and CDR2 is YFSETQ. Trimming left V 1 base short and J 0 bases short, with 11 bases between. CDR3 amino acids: CASSLLSGSSYNEQFF. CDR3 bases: TGCGCCAGCAGCTTGCTATCCGGGAGCTCCTACAATGAGCAGTTCTTC.

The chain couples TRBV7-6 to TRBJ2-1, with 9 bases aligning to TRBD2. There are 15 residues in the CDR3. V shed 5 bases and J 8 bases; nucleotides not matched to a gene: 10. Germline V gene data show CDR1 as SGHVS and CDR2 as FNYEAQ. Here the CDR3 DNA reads TGTGCCAGCAGCATCAGATTAGCGGGGGTGGATGAGCAGTTCTTC. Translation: CASSIRLAGVDEQFF.

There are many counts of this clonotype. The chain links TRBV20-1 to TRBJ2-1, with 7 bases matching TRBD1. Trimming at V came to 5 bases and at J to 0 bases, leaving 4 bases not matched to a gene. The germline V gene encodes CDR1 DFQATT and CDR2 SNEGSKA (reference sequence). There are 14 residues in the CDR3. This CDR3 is CSAEYRGSYNEQFF. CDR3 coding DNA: TGCAGTGCTGAATACAGGGGCTCCTACAATGAGCAGTTCTTC.

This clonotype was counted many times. The CDR3 loop is CSAGPGLGGETQYF. In nucleotides, the CDR3 is TGCAGTGCCGGTCCGGGACTAGGGGGCGAGACCCAGTACTTC. The chain employs TRBV20-1 and TRBJ2-5, with a possible D match to TRBD2 (8 bases). There are 14 residues in the CDR3. Germline V lookup: CDR1 DFQATT, CDR2 SNEGSKA (reference sequence). With 6 bases removed from V and 5 bases from J, the gap between germline ends came to 19 bases.

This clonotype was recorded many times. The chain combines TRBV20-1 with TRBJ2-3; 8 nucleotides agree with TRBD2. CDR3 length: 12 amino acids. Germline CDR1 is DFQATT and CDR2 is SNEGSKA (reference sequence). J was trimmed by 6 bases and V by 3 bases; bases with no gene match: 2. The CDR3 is CSASGRADTQYF. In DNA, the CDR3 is TGCAGTGCTAGCGGGAGGGCCGATACGCAGTATTTT.

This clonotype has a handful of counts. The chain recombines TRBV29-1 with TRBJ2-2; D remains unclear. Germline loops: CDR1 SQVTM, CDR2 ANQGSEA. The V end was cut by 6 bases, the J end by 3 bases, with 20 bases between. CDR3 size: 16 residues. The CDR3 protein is CSVARQGRTDTGELFF. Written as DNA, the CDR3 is TGCAGCGTGGCCCGACAAGGCAGGACCGACACCGGGGAGCTGTTTTTT.

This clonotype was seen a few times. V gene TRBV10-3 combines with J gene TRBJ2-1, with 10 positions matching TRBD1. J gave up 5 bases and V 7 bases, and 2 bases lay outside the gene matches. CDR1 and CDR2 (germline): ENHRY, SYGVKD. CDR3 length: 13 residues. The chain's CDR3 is CAIKDRGDNEQFF. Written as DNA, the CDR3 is TGTGCCATCAAGGACAGGGGGGACAATGAGCAGTTCTTC.

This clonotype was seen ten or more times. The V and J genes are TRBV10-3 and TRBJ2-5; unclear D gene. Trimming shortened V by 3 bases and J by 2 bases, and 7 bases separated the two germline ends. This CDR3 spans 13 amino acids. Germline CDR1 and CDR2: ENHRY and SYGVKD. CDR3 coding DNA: TGTGCCATCAGTGACGGGCAGCAAGAGACCCAGTACTTC. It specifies CAISDGQQETQYF.

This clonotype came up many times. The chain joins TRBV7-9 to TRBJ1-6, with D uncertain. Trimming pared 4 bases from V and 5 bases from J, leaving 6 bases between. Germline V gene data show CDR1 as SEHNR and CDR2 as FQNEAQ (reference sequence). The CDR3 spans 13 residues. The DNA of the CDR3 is TGTGCCAGCAGCTCCGGGGATAATTCACCCCTCCACTTT. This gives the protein CASSSGDNSPLHF.

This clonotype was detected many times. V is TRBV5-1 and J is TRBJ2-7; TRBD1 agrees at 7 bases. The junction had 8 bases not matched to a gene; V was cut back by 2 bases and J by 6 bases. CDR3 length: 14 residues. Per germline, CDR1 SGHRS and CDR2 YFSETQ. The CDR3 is CASSLAGQATEQYV. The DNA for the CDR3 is TGCGCCAGCAGCTTAGCCGGACAGGCGACCGAGCAGTACGTC.

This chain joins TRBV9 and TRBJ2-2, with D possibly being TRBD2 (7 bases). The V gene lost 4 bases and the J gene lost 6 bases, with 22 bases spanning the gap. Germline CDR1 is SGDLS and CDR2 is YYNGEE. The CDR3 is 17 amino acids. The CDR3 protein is CASSHGGGALLSGELFF. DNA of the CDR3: TGTGCCAGCAGCCACGGAGGGGGGGCCCTCCTTTCCGGGGAGCTGTTTTTT.

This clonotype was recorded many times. The CDR3 bases are TGTGCCAGCAGAACTACTAGCGGGAGAGAAGGGACCCAGTACTTC. As protein: CASRTTSGREGTQYF. The V gene is TRBV12-3 or TRBV12-4, the J gene TRBJ2-5, with 11 bases identical to TRBD2. The CDR3 spans 15 residues. With 6 bases clipped from V and 7 bases from J, the junction kept 10 bases outside the gene matches.

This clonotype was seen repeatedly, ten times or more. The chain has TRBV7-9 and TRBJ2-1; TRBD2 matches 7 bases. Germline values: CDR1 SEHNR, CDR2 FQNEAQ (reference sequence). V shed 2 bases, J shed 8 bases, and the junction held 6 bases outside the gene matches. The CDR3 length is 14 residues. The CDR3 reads CASSLRGESDEQFF. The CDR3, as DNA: TGTGCCAGCAGCTTACGGGGGGAGTCGGATGAGCAGTTCTTC. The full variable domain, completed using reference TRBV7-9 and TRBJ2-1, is DTGVSQNPRHKITKRGQNVTFRCDPISEHNRLYWYRQTLGQGPEFLTYFQNEAQLEKSRLLSDRFSAERPKGSFSTLEIQRTEQGDSAMYLCASSLRGESDEQFFGPGTRLTVL.

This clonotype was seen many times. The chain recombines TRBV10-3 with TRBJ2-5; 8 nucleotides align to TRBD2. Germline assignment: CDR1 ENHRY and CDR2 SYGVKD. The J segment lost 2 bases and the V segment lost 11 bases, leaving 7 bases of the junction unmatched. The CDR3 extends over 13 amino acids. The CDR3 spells CASGGDTQETQYF. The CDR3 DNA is TGTGCCTCCGGGGGGGACACTCAAGAGACCCAGTACTTC.